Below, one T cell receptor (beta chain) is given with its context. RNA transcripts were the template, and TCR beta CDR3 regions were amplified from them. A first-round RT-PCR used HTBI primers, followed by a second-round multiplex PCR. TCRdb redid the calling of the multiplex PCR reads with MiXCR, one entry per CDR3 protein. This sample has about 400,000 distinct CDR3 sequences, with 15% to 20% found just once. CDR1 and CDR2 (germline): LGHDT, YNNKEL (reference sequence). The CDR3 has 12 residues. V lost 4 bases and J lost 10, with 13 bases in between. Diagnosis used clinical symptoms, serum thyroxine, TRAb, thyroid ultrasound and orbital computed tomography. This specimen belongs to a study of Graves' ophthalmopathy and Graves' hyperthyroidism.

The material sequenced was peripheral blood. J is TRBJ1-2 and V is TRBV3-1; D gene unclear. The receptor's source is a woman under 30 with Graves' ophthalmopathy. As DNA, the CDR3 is TGTGCCAGCAGCCCGACGGCCGGGAACTACACCTTC. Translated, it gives CASSPTAGNYTF. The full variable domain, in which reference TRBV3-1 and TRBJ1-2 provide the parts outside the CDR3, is DTAVSQTPKYLVTQMGNDKSIKCEQNLGHDTMYWYKQDSKKFLKIMFSYNNKELIINETVPNRFSPKSPDKAHLNLHINSLELGDSAVYFCASSPTAGNYTFGSGTRLTVV.